Shown below are 20 T cell receptor beta chains from a single sample sequenced in a study of blood T cells in healthy people across ages (dated by TCRdb to the mid-2010s). Library preparation was by 5' RACE. The reads were generated on an Illumina HiSeq 2500. A second PCR of roughly 6 to 11 cycles was run with a J-beta primer mix and a sample-barcoded 5' primer. The public sequencing data were trimmed at Q25 with fastp and processed into clonotypes with MiXCR by TCRdb, which kept only in-frame beta chains. Identical CDR3 protein sequences are pooled into one entry, listed with their most common genes and DNA. This sample comprises some 670,000 distinct CDR3 sequences, about 51% of them detected only once. The ten top clones hold 13% of the sample. Sequences were obtained from blood. The receptor source for this set is a woman older than 75 in good health.

This clonotype was seen many times. The rearrangement links TRBV10-3 to TRBJ2-7; TRBD2 aligns across 8 bases. Germline loops: CDR1 ENHRY, CDR2 SYGVKD. The J segment lost 5 bases and the V segment lost 4 bases, leaving 7 bases of the junction unmatched. CDR3 size: 14 residues. The DNA for the CDR3 is TGTGCCATCAGTGGCCAGCGGGAGATCAACGAGCAGTACTTC. It codes for CAISGQREINEQYF.

CDR3 amino acids: CASRYRQNEQYF. CDR3 DNA sequence: TGTGCCAGCAGATACAGGCAGAACGAGCAGTACTTC. V usage is TRBV6-6 and J usage is TRBJ2-7; possibly TRBD1 for D (5 bases). V was pared by 6 bases and J by 5 bases, with 11 bases between. This CDR3 comprises 12 residues. Germline V gives CDR1 MNHNY, CDR2 SVGAGI (reference sequence).

Only a few counts were recorded for this clonotype. The J gene is TRBJ2-7, the V gene TRBV4-1, with 7 nucleotides matching TRBD1. CDR1 and CDR2 from the germline V gene are MGHRA and YSYEKL. J was trimmed by 7 bases and V by 6 bases; bases with no gene match: 3. This CDR3 comprises 11 residues. The CDR3 nucleotides are TGCGCCAGCAGACAGGGGTGGGAGCAGTACTTC. Encoded protein: CASRQGWEQYF.

As regards this clonotype: This sequence may be a read error, since a much larger clone differs from it by one base. This sequence joins TRBV13 and TRBJ1-6; TRBD1 is a possible D gene (5 bases). Germline CDR1 reads PRHDT; CDR2 reads FYEKMQ (reference sequence). This CDR3 region has 13 residues. CDR3 nucleotides: TGTGCCGGCAGCCCGGGACTTAATTCACCCCTCCACTTT. Protein product: CAGSPGLNSPLHF.

The chain is built from TRBV20-1 and TRBJ2-7, with TRBD2 as a possible D gene (6 bases). The V end lost 6 bases, the J end lost 4 bases, and 19 bases lay between the germline ends. Germline assignment: CDR1 DFQATT and CDR2 SNEGSKA (reference sequence). This CDR3 has 14 residues. CDR3 in DNA: TGCAGTGCCACCGGGATAGCGGCCTCGTACGAGCAGTACTTC. Its translation is CSATGIAASYEQYF.

This clonotype was seen at least ten times. CDR3 region: CASTFGSLEQYF. DNA for the CDR3: TGTGCCAGCACTTTTGGGTCACTCGAGCAGTACTTC. The rearrangement joins TRBV28 to TRBJ2-7; unclear D gene. The V gene lost 7 bases and the J gene lost 6 bases, with 13 bases spanning the gap. This CDR3 spans 12 amino acids. CDR1 and CDR2 (germline): MDHEN, SYDVKM.

This clonotype has at least ten counts. CDR3 sequence (DNA): TGTGCCAGCAGCCAAGAGTGGGGCGTTGCGTACTACGAGCAGTACTTC. This gives the protein CASSQEWGVAYYEQYF. The rearrangement links TRBV3-1 to TRBJ2-7; D is possibly TRBD1 (5 bases). V dropped 0 bases and J dropped 3 bases, with 15 bases sitting between them. This CDR3 contains 16 residues. From germline, CDR1 is LGHDT and CDR2 YNNKEL (reference sequence).

Notes on this clonotype: This sequence may be a read error, since a much larger clone differs from it by one base. The chain recombines TRBV12-3 or TRBV12-4 with TRBJ1-4; D remains unclear. The CDR3 covers 14 residues. The DNA for the CDR3 is TGTGCCAGCAGTTTAAGAGCAACTAAGGAAAAACTGTTTTTT. Amino acid sequence: CASSLRATKEKLFF.

This sequence joins TRBV29-1 and TRBJ1-1; possible D gene TRBD1, 5 bases. Germline V gene data show CDR1 as SQVTM and CDR2 as ANQGSEA. Trimming stripped 4 bases from V and 0 bases from J, with 24 bases between. The CDR3 is 18 amino acids. The CDR3: CSVGPPIGQGRMNTEAFF. CDR3 DNA: TGCAGCGTTGGTCCCCCGATTGGGCAGGGCCGTATGAACACTGAAGCTTTCTTT.

The chain carries TRBV28 and TRBJ2-3, with D possibly being TRBD2 (5 bases). Germline lookup yields CDR1 MDHEN and CDR2 SYDVKM. The CDR3 runs to 14 residues. V was clipped by 6 bases and J by 2 bases, with 12 bases between them. The chain's CDR3 is CASRAGGPTDTQYF. The CDR3, as DNA: TGTGCCAGCAGGGCGGGCGGGCCCACAGATACGCAGTATTTT.

The chain recombines TRBV7-6 with TRBJ2-2; 7 nucleotides agree with TRBD2. Trimming took 4 bases from V and 4 from J; bases not matched to a gene: 15. The CDR3 has 18 residues. In germline, CDR1 is SGHVS, CDR2 FNYEAQ. In DNA, the CDR3 is TGTGCCAGCAGCTGGGGAGGGCCCTATACTCATGGCACCGGGGAGCTGTTTTTT. Its translation: CASSWGGPYTHGTGELFF.

This clonotype has just one count. V usage is TRBV12-3 or TRBV12-4 and J usage is TRBJ1-1; TRBD1 matches 8 bases. The CDR3 extends over 15 amino acids. V shed 1 base, J shed 6 bases, and the junction held 7 bases outside the gene matches. CDR3 bases: TGTGCCAGCAGTTTAGTACCAGGGGGCGACTCTGAAGCTTTCTTT. This encodes CASSLVPGGDSEAFF.

A remark on this clonotype: A read error may explain this, as a much larger clone is one base away. This chain joins TRBV7-9 and TRBJ2-3; 8 bases are shared with TRBD2. Germline V gives CDR1 SEHNR, CDR2 FQNEAQ (reference sequence). The CDR3 covers 15 residues. V lost 3 bases and J lost 2; bases outside the gene matches: 4. In nucleotides, the CDR3 is TGTGCCAGCAGCTTTGCGGGGGGCTACACAGATACGCAGTATTTT. Translated, it gives CASSFAGGYTDTQYF.

The V gene is TRBV12-3 or TRBV12-4, the J gene TRBJ1-2; D call uncertain. The CDR3 runs 12 residues. V gave up 5 bases and J gave up 2 bases, with 6 bases separating them. The DNA of the CDR3 is TGTGCCAGCAGTATCCCAAACTATGGCTACACCTTC. It is translated as CASSIPNYGYTF.

The sample holds a few counts of this clonotype. The chain has TRBV19 and TRBJ2-5; the D call may be TRBD1 or TRBD2 (5 bases each). The J call is doubtful: the DNA matches TRBJ2-4 better. Germline V gene lookup returns CDR1 LNHDA and CDR2 SQIVND (reference sequence). The CDR3 spans 15 residues. DNA of the CDR3: TGTGCCAGTACCGAGTTCAGGGAGCAACAAAACATTCAGTACTTC. Amino acid sequence: CASTEFREQQNIQYF.

Regarding this clonotype: An end of the junction differs from the germline gene, which may be a read error. The genes are TRBV7-3 and TRBJ2-5; 7 bases are a match to TRBD1. Germline CDR1 SGHTA, CDR2 FQGTGA. The CDR3 spans 15 residues. The CDR3 protein is CASSSQGISGETKYF. The CDR3 nucleotides read TGTGCCAGCAGCTCACAGGGGATATCCGGGGAGACCAAGTACTTC.

The rearrangement joins TRBV20-1 to TRBJ2-5; D gene unclear. The CDR3 runs to 10 residues. The V gene's germline CDR1 is DFQATT and CDR2 SNEGSKA (reference sequence). V lost 0 bases and J 9 bases, leaving 5 bases between the germline ends. The CDR3 reads CSARDFPQYF. The CDR3 DNA is TGCAGTGCTAGAGATTTCCCCCAGTACTTC.

Comments on this clonotype: The likely explanation is a read error, given a far larger clone one base away. This chain connects TRBV7-8 to TRBJ2-7; D is undetermined. Germline-derived CDR1 and CDR2 are SGHVS and FQNEAQ. The CDR3 runs to 13 residues. Here the CDR3 DNA reads TGTTCCAGCAGCTTTGGATCTTCCTACGAGCAGTACTTC. The encoded protein is CSSSFGSSYEQYF.

CDR3 amino acids: CASSPPGAGGYNEQYF. CDR3 bases: TGTGCCAGCAGTCCTCCAGGGGCGGGAGGATACAATGAGCAGTACTTC. J is TRBJ2-5 and V is TRBV12-3 or TRBV12-4; TRBD2 matches at 8 bases. V lost 5 bases and J lost 11; bases outside the gene matches: 19. The CDR3 covers 16 residues.

The table lists this clonotype with a few counts. V is TRBV20-1 and J is TRBJ1-1; D perhaps matches TRBD1 (5 bases). CDR1 and CDR2 (germline): DFQATT, SNEGSKA (reference sequence). V was cut by 8 bases and J by 1 base, with 14 bases left in between. The CDR3 contains 13 residues. The CDR3 bases are TGCAGTACTTCAGGGAACCCGAACACTGAAGCTTTCTTT. Protein: CSTSGNPNTEAFF.